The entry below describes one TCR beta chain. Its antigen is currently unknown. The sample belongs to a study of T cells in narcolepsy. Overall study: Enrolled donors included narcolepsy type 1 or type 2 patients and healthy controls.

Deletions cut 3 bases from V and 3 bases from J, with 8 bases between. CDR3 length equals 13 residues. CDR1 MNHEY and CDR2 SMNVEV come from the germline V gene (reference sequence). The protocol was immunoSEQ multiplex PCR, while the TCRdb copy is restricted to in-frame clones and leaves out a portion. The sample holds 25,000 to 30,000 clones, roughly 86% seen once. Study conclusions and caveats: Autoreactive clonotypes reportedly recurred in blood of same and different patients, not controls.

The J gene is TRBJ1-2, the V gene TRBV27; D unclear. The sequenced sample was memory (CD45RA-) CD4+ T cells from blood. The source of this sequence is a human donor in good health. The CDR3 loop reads CASSFGADYGYTF. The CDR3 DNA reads TGTGCCAGCAGTTTTGGTGCCGACTATGGCTACACCTTC.